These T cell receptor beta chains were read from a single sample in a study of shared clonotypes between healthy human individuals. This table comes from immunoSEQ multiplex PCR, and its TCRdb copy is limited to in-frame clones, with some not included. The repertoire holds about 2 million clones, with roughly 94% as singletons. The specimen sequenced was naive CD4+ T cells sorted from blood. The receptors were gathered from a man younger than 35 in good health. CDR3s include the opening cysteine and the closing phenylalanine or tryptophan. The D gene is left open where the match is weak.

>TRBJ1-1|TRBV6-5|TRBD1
CASSPGGLNTEAFF
TGTGCCAGCAGCCCAGGGGGCTTGAACACTGAAGCTTTCTTT
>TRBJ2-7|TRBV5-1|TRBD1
CASSSVLDRGPYEQYF
TGCGCCAGCAGTTCGGTTTTAGACAGGGGACCCTACGAGCAGTACTTC
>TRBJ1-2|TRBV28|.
CASQVSGRNYGYTF
TGTGCCAGCCAAGTTTCGGGGAGGAACTATGGCTACACCTTC
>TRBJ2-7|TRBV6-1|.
CASSGPPGHEQYF
TGTGCCAGCAGTGGCCCTCCAGGGCACGAGCAGTACTTC
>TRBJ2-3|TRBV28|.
CASRSTDTQYF
TGTGCCAGCAGATCCACAGATACGCAGTATTTT
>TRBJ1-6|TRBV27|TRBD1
CASSGTVNSPLHF
TGTGCCAGCAGCGGGACAGTGAATTCACCCCTCCACTTT
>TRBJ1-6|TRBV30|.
CAWSGNSPLHF
TGTGCCTGGTCGGGGAATTCACCCCTCCACTTT
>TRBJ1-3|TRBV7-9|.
CASSLGKKAGAGNTIYF
TGTGCCAGCAGCTTAGGCAAGAAGGCCGGAGCTGGAAACACCATATATTTT
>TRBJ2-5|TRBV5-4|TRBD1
CASSSGRDRGPGETQYF
TGTGCCAGCAGCTCAGGCCGGGACAGGGGACCTGGAGAGACCCAGTACTTC
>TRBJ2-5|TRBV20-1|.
CSAADGETQYF
TGCAGTGCCGCAGATGGGGAGACCCAGTACTTC
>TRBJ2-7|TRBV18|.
CASSPPSTVGEQYF
TGTGCCAGCTCACCACCGAGCACAGTCGGCGAGCAGTACTTC
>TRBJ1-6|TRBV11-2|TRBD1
CASSLVAQGASPLHF
TGTGCCAGCAGCTTAGTTGCGCAGGGGGCCTCACCCCTCCACTTT
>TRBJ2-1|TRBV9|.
CASSVAPAGSYNEQFF
TGTGCCAGCAGCGTAGCGCCAGCGGGTTCCTACAATGAGCAGTTCTTC
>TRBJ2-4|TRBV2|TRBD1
CASSETGVAKNIQYF
TGTGCCAGCAGTGAGACAGGGGTGGCCAAAAACATTCAGTACTTC
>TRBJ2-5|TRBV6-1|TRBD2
CASSDEGLAGSQYF
TGTGCCAGCAGTGATGAGGGACTAGCGGGGTCCCAGTACTTC
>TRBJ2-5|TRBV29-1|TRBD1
CSATTGTETQYF
TGCAGCGCTACGACAGGGACCGAGACCCAGTACTTC
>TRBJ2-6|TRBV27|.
CASSLSRGVNVLTF
TGTGCCAGCAGTTTGTCCAGGGGTGTCAACGTCCTGACTTTC
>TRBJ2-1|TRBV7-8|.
CASSLAENSYNEQFF
TGTGCCAGCAGCTTAGCCGAGAACTCCTACAATGAGCAGTTCTTC
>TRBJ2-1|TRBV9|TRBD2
CASSVESSGRDEQFF
TGTGCCAGCAGCGTAGAGTCTAGCGGGAGGGATGAGCAGTTCTTC
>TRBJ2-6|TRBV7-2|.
CASSLARTIGANVLTF
TGTGCCAGCAGCTTAGCTCGGACTATAGGGGCCAACGTCCTGACTTTC
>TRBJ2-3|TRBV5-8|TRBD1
CASRSLDRGLYTQYF
TGTGCCAGCAGATCCCTGGACAGGGGACTTTATACGCAGTATTTT
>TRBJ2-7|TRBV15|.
CATSRERDSTYEQYF
TGTGCCACCAGCAGAGAACGTGACTCAACCTACGAGCAGTACTTC
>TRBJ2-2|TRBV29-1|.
CSVEDRGAGTGELFF
TGCAGCGTTGAAGATCGGGGGGCGGGCACCGGGGAGCTGTTTTTT
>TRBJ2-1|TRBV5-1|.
CASSFSAQRAYNEQFF
TGCGCCAGCAGCTTTAGCGCGCAAAGGGCCTACAATGAGCAGTTCTTC
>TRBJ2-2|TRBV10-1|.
CASSESGSVRTGELFF
TGCGCCAGCAGTGAGTCGGGGTCAGTACGAACCGGGGAGCTGTTTTTT
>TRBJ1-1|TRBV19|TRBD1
CASNGQATGEAFF
TGTGCCAGCAACGGACAGGCAACCGGGGAGGCTTTCTTT
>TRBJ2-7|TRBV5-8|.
CASSLKLGPYEQYF
TGTGCCAGCAGCTTGAAGCTGGGGCCCTACGAGCAGTACTTC
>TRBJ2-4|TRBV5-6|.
CASSLGADLAKNIQYF
TGTGCCAGCAGCTTGGGAGCGGACCTAGCCAAAAACATTCAGTACTTC
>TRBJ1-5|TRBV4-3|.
CASSQGTGNQPQHF
TGCGCCAGCAGCCAAGGAACGGGCAATCAGCCCCAGCATTTT